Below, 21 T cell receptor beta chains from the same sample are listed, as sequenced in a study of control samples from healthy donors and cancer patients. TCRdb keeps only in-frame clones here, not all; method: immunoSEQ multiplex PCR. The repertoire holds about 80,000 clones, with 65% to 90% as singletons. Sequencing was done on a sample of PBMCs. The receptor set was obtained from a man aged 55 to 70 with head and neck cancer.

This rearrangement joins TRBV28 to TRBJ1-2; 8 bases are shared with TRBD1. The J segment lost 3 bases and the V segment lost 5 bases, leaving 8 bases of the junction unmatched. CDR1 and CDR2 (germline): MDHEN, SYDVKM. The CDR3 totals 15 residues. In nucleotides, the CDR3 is TGTGCCAGCAGTGTCTACAGGGGGGGCGACTATGGCTACACCTTC. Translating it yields CASSVYRGGDYGYTF.

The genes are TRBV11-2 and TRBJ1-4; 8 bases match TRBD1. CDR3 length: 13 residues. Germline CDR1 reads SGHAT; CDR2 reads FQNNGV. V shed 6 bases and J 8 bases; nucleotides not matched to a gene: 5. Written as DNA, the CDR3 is TGTGCCAGCAGGGCCGGACAGGGAGAAAAACTGTTTTTT. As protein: CASRAGQGEKLFF.

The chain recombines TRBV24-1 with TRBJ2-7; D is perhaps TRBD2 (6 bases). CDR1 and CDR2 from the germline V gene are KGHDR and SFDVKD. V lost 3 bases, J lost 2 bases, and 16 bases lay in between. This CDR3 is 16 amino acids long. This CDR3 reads CATSDVGDLAPYEQYF. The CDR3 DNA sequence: TGTGCCACCAGTGATGTGGGTGACCTAGCGCCCTACGAGCAGTACTTC.

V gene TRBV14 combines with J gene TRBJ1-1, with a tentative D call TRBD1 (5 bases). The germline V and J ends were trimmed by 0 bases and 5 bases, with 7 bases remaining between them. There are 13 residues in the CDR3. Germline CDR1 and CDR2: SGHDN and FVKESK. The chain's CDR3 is CASSQDRQTEAFF. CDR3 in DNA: TGTGCCAGCAGCCAAGATAGACAGACTGAAGCTTTCTTT.

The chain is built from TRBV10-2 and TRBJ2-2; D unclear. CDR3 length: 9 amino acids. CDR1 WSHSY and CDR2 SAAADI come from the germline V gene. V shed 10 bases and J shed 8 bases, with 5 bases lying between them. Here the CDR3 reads CAMGGELFF. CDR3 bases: TGCGCCATGGGGGGGGAGCTGTTTTTT.

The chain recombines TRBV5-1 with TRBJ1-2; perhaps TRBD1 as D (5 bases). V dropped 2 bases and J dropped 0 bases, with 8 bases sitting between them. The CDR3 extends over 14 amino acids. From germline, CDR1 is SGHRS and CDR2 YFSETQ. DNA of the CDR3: TGCGCCAGCAGCTTCGGGGGAACTAACTATGGCTACACCTTC. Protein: CASSFGGTNYGYTF.

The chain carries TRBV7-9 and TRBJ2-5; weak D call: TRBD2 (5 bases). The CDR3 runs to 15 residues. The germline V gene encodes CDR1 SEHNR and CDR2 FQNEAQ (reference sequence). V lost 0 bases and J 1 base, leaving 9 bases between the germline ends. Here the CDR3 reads CASSLALSGQETQYF. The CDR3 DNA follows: TGTGCCAGCAGCTTAGCTTTGAGCGGCCAAGAGACCCAGTACTTC.

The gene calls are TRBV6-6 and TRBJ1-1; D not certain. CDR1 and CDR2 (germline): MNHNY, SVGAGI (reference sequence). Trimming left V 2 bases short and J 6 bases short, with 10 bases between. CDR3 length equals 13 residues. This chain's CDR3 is CASSYREGPEAFF. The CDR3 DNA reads TGTGCCAGCAGTTACAGGGAAGGCCCTGAAGCTTTCTTT.

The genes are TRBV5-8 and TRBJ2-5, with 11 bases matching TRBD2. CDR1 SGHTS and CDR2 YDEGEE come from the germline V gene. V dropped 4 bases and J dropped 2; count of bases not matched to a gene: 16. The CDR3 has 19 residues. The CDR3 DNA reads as TGTGCCAGCAGCCCTTTAGCGGGAGGGCGATCTCTCGGGCAAGAGACCCAGTACTTC. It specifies CASSPLAGGRSLGQETQYF.

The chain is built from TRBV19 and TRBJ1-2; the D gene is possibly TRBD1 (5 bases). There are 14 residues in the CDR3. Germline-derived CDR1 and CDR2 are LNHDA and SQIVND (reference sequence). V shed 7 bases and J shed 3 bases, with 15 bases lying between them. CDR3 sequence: CASTPMGVDYGYTF. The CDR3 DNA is TGTGCCAGTACCCCCATGGGGGTTGACTATGGCTACACCTTC. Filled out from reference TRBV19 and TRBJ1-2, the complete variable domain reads DGGITQSPKYLFRKEGQNVTLSCEQNLNHDAMYWYRQDPGQGLRLIYYSQIVNDFQKGDIAEGYSVSREKKESFPLTVTSAQKNPTAFYLCASTPMGVDYGYTFGSGTRLTVV.

The CDR3 DNA reads as TGTGCCAGCAGATCCTATCGGGGGCCCGACCTTAACTATGGCTACACCTTC. Its translation is CASRSYRGPDLNYGYTF. The chain couples TRBV27 to TRBJ1-2; a weak D match, TRBD1 (6 bases). The CDR3 is 17 residues long. V dropped 6 bases and J dropped 1 base, with 21 bases sitting between them. Germline CDR1 and CDR2: MNHEY and SMNVEV (reference sequence).

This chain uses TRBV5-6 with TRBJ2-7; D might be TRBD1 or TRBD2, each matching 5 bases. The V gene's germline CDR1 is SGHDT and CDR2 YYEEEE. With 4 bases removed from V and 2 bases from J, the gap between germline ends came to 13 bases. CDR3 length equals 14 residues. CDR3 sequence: CASSVWGSPYEQYF. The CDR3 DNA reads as TGTGCCAGCAGCGTGTGGGGGTCCCCCTACGAGCAGTACTTC.

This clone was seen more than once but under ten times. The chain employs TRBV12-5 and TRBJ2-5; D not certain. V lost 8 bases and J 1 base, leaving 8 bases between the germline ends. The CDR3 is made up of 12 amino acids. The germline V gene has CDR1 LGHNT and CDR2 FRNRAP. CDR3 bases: TGTGCTAGTAGGGTAGGCCAAGAGACCCAGTACTTC. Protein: CASRVGQETQYF.

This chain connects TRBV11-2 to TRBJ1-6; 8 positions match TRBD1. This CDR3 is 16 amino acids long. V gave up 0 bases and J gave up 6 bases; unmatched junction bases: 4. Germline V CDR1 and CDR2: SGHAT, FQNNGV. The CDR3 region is CASSLDGTGGNSPLHF. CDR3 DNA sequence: TGTGCCAGCAGCTTAGATGGGACAGGTGGTAATTCACCCCTCCACTTT.

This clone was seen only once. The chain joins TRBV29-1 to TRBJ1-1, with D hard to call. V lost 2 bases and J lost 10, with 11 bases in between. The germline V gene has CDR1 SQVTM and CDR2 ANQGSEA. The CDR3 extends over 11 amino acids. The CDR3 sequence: CSVEWHSGAFF. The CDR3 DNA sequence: TGCAGCGTTGAATGGCACAGCGGAGCTTTCTTT.

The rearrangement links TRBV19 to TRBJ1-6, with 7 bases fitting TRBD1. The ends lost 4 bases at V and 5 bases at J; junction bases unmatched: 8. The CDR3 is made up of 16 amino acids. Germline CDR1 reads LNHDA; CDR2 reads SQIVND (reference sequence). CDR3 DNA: TGTGCCAGTAGTAGGAAGGGGGACAGCAATAATTCACCCCTCCACTTT. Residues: CASSRKGDSNNSPLHF.

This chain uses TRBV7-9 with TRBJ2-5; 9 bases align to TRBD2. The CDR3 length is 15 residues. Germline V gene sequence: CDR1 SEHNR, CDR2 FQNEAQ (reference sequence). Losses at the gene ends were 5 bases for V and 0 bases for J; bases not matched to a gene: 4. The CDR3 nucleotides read TGTGCCAGCAGCCCCCTAGCGGGGAACCAAGAGACCCAGTACTTC. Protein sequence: CASSPLAGNQETQYF.

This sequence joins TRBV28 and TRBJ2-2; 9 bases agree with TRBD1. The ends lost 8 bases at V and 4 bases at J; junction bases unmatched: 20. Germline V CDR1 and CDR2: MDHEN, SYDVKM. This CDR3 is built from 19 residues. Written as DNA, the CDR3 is TGTGCCAGCGAAAAGACCATCCTGAGCGGGACAGGGATCACCGGGGAGCTGTTTTTT. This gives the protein CASEKTILSGTGITGELFF.

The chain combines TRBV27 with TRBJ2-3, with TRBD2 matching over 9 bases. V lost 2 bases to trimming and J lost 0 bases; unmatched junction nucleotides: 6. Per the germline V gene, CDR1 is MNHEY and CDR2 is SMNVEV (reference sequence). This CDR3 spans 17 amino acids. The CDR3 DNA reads TGTGCCAGCAGTTTAGGTGTTCTAGCGGGAAGCACAGATACGCAGTATTTT. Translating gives CASSLGVLAGSTDTQYF.

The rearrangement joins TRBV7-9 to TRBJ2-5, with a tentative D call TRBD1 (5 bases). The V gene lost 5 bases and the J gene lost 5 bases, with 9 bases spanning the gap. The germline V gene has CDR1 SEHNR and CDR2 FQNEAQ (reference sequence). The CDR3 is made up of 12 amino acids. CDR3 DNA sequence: TGTGCCAGCAGCCCACAGGCGGAGACCCAGTACTTC. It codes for CASSPQAETQYF.

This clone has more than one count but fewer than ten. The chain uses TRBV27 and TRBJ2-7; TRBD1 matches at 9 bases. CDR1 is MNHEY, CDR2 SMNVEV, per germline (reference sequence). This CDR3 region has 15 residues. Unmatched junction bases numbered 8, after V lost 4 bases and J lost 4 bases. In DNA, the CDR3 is TGTGCCAGCAGTTCCTCAACCGGGACAGGGTACGAGCAGTACTTC. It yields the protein CASSSSTGTGYEQYF.